The 27 T cell receptor beta chains in this list originate from one sample, sequenced in a study of cytomegalovirus exposure and HLA in healthy donors. It was with 60 Vbeta and 13 Jbeta primers that the PCR ran. Libraries were prepared by immunoSEQ multiplex PCR; TCRdb keeps only in-frame clonotypes and omits some of them. The profile covers around 140,000 clones, with about 80% appearing a single time and 1.5% to 2.5% taken by the ten largest. Sequencing was done on a sample of PBMCs. The receptors derive from a woman aged 40 to 50 in good health and CMV-seronegative.

J is TRBJ2-1 and V is TRBV7-3; TRBD2 is a possible D gene (6 bases). Germline V lookup: CDR1 SGHTA, CDR2 FQGTGA. This CDR3 is 16 amino acids long. Trimming took off 3 bases at V and 4 bases at J, with 16 bases between the two ends. As DNA, the CDR3 is TGTGCCAGCAGCTTTCGAGGCGGGGATCTATACAATGAGCAGTTCTTC. Protein: CASSFRGGDLYNEQFF.

The chain employs TRBV6-6 and TRBJ1-1; unclear D gene. Germline CDR1 reads MNHNY; CDR2 reads SVGAGI (reference sequence). The length of the CDR3 is 12 residues. The V end was cut by 2 bases, the J end by 4 bases, with 5 bases between. The CDR3 protein is CASSYGPTEAFF. The CDR3, as DNA: TGTGCCAGCAGTTACGGCCCCACTGAAGCTTTCTTT.

The chain combines TRBV28 with TRBJ1-2; 10 positions agree with TRBD1. V trimming: 5 bases; J trimming: 9 bases; junction bases outside the gene matches: 9. The CDR3 contains 14 residues. Germline V lookup: CDR1 MDHEN, CDR2 SYDVKM. CDR3 amino acids: CASSLSTGGPSYTF. The CDR3, as DNA: TGTGCCAGCAGTCTATCGACAGGGGGCCCTAGCTACACCTTC.

The chain is built from TRBV16 and TRBJ2-1; tentative D call: TRBD1 (6 bases). The CDR3 is 15 amino acids. V gave up 7 bases and J gave up 5 bases, with 18 bases separating them. The germline gives CDR1 KGHSY, CDR2 FQNENV. CDR3 coding DNA: TGTGCCAGCACCAGGGGTGTAGGCTTAGACAATGAGCAGTTCTTC. As protein: CASTRGVGLDNEQFF.

The CDR3 DNA is TGTGCCACCAGCAGAAAGGACAGCACCGGGGAGCTGTTTTTT. This sequence encodes CATSRKDSTGELFF. The chain uses TRBV15 and TRBJ2-2; perhaps TRBD1 as D (6 bases). Between the trimmed V and J ends, which lost 2 bases and 4 bases, there was a span of 8 bases. CDR1 and CDR2 from the germline V gene are LNHNV and YYDKDF (reference sequence). The length of the CDR3 is 14 residues.

V and J are TRBV10-3 and TRBJ2-3, with TRBD1 as a possible D gene (6 bases). The V gene's germline CDR1 is ENHRY and CDR2 SYGVKD. This CDR3 spans 17 amino acids. V lost 0 bases, J lost 1 base, and 14 bases lay in between. The CDR3: CAISESRRAGGTDTQYF. The DNA of the CDR3 is TGTGCCATCAGTGAGTCTCGGCGAGCAGGGGGCACAGATACGCAGTATTTT.

The V call is TRBV7-3, the J call TRBJ2-3; 7 bases fit TRBD2. This CDR3 is 16 amino acids long. Germline V gene sequence: CDR1 SGHTA, CDR2 FQGTGA. Trimming cost V 5 bases and J 4 bases; bases outside gene matches: 12. The CDR3 nucleotides are TGTGCCAGCAGCCCCGCGGCAACCGGGGGGTCAGATACGCAGTATTTT. Amino acids: CASSPAATGGSDTQYF.

The V call is TRBV7-2, the J call TRBJ2-1; 8 nucleotides line up with TRBD1. This CDR3 contains 15 residues. With V trimmed by 3 bases and J by 4 bases, 5 bases remained unmatched. Per the germline V gene, CDR1 is SGHTA and CDR2 is FQGNSA. CDR3 DNA: TGTGCCAGCAGCTTTACCCAGGGGGCTTACAATGAGCAGTTCTTC. The encoded protein is CASSFTQGAYNEQFF. The complete variable domain, with remaining parts taken from reference TRBV7-2 and TRBJ2-1, reads GAGVSQSPSNKVTEKGKDVELRCDPISGHTALYWYRQSLGQGLEFLIYFQGNSAPDKSGLPSDRFSAERTGGSVSTLTIQRTQQEDSAVYLCASSFTQGAYNEQFFGPGTRLTVL.

The chain recombines TRBV7-2 with TRBJ2-1; D not certain. V was clipped by 5 bases and J by 4 bases, with 15 bases between them. CDR1 and CDR2 from the germline V gene are SGHTA and FQGNSA. This CDR3 has 15 residues. The CDR3 protein is CASSPSEVEYNEQFF. The CDR3 region has the DNA TGTGCCAGCAGCCCGAGCGAAGTGGAGTACAATGAGCAGTTCTTC.

The chain links TRBV4-3 to TRBJ2-7; 7 nucleotides match TRBD2. The CDR3 covers 17 residues. Looked up from germline, CDR1 is LGHNA and CDR2 is YSLEER. The V gene end was trimmed by 1 base and the J gene end by 1 base; junction bases not matched to a gene: 10. Here the CDR3 reads CASSQGVGGLESYEQYF. Written as DNA, the CDR3 is TGCGCCAGCAGCCAAGGGGTGGGGGGGTTAGAGTCCTACGAGCAGTACTTC.

The chain carries TRBV5-4 and TRBJ2-7; 8 bases agree with TRBD2. Per the germline V gene, CDR1 is SGHNT and CDR2 is YYREEE (reference sequence). CDR3 length equals 13 residues. Losses at the gene ends were 4 bases for V and 6 bases for J; bases not matched to a gene: 6. The CDR3 coding sequence is TGTGCCAGCAGCCCTGGACTAGCAGCCGAGCAGTACTTC. This gives the protein CASSPGLAAEQYF.

This sequence joins TRBV7-8 and TRBJ2-3; 7 bases are shared with TRBD2. This CDR3 has 17 residues. Trimming removed 2 bases from V and 0 bases from J; junction bases left unmatched: 8. Germline assignment: CDR1 SGHVS and CDR2 FQNEAQ. CDR3 nucleotide sequence: TGTGCCAGCAGCTTAATTGTAAGCGGGGCTAGCACAGATACGCAGTATTTT. Protein product: CASSLIVSGASTDTQYF.

The rearrangement uses TRBV7-9 and TRBJ2-2, with 8 nucleotides matching TRBD1. The CDR3 has 13 residues. Unmatched junction bases numbered 12, after V lost 8 bases and J lost 13 bases. CDR1 is SEHNR, CDR2 FQNEAQ, per germline (reference sequence). CDR3 sequence (DNA): TGTGCCAGCTCTCTATTCCGGGACAGGTGGCTGTTTTTT. Residues: CASSLFRDRWLFF. Using reference TRBV7-9 and TRBJ2-2 for the parts outside the CDR3, the full variable domain is DTGVSQNPRHKITKRGQNVTFRCDPISEHNRLYWYRQTLGQGPEFLTYFQNEAQLEKSRLLSDRFSAERPKGSFSTLEIQRTEQGDSAMYLCASSLFRDRWLFFGEGSRLTVL.

About this clone: At the DNA level, this CDR3 is encoded by other sequences in the same sample as well. The genes are TRBV13 and TRBJ2-5; 8 nucleotides align to TRBD2. Germline V gene sequence: CDR1 PRHDT, CDR2 FYEKMQ (reference sequence). Germline trimming cut 6 bases from V and 3 bases from J; bases unmatched to any gene: 6. The CDR3 contains 14 residues. The CDR3 DNA sequence: TGTGCCAGCAGGGGTAGCGGGGTGAAAGAGACCCAGTACTTC. It is translated as CASRGSGVKETQYF.

The V and J genes are TRBV2 and TRBJ1-1; D unresolved. The CDR3 runs 17 residues. V lost 7 bases and J lost 1, with 22 bases in between. Looked up from germline, CDR1 is SNHLY and CDR2 is FYNNEI. The CDR3 sequence is CASKLRRLPYSNTEAFF. CDR3 DNA: TGTGCCAGCAAACTTAGGCGGCTACCTTACTCGAACACTGAAGCTTTCTTT.

The rearrangement joins TRBV19 to TRBJ2-1, with a weak D call TRBD2 (6 bases). Trimming cost V 3 bases and J 2 bases, with 11 bases left between them. The CDR3 covers 15 residues. Germline V CDR1 and CDR2: LNHDA, SQIVND (reference sequence). The CDR3 reads CASSIGGNAYNEQFF. DNA for the CDR3: TGTGCCAGTAGTATCGGCGGGAATGCCTACAATGAGCAGTTCTTC. Filled out from reference TRBV19 and TRBJ2-1, the complete variable domain reads DGGITQSPKYLFRKEGQNVTLSCEQNLNHDAMYWYRQDPGQGLRLIYYSQIVNDFQKGDIAEGYSVSREKKESFPLTVTSAQKNPTAFYLCASSIGGNAYNEQFFGPGTRLTVL.

The chain employs TRBV6-5 and TRBJ1-2; weak D call: TRBD1 (5 bases). Deletions cut 4 bases from V and 8 bases from J, with 20 bases between. Germline values: CDR1 MNHEY, CDR2 SVGAGI. This CDR3 spans 15 amino acids. The CDR3: CASSSSGFQGDGYTF. CDR3 nucleotide sequence: TGTGCCAGCAGTTCCTCAGGATTCCAGGGTGACGGCTACACCTTC.

This chain uses TRBV19 with TRBJ2-7; 8 positions match TRBD1. J gave up 6 bases and V 3 bases, and 16 bases lay outside the gene matches. This CDR3 has 17 amino acids. CDR1 and CDR2 from the germline V gene are LNHDA and SQIVND (reference sequence). CDR3: CASSIGAFRTGLREQYF. Here the CDR3 DNA reads TGTGCCAGTAGTATTGGGGCATTTCGGACAGGGCTACGCGAGCAGTACTTC.

V gene TRBV4-2 combines with J gene TRBJ1-2, with D perhaps matching TRBD1 (5 bases). The CDR3 is 16 residues long. With 0 bases removed from V and 7 bases from J, the gap between germline ends came to 18 bases. Germline CDR1 reads LGHNA; CDR2 reads YNFKEQ. CDR3 in DNA: TGTGCCAGCAGCCAAGATAGTGGTACAGGTCTCTTTGGCTACACCTTC. Amino acid sequence: CASSQDSGTGLFGYTF.

The chain recombines TRBV6-6 with TRBJ2-7; D may be TRBD2 (5 bases). CDR1 and CDR2 (germline): MNHNY, SVGAGI (reference sequence). V shed 6 bases and J shed 0 bases, with 12 bases lying between them. This CDR3 comprises 14 residues. The CDR3 bases are TGTGCCAGCAGCCCCTATGGAGGCTCCTACGAGCAGTACTTC. This translates into CASSPYGGSYEQYF.

With regard to this clone: The junction does not match germline at one end; this may be a read error. The chain employs TRBV5-1 and TRBJ1-2; 7 bases align to TRBD1. This CDR3 is 12 amino acids long. Germline CDR1 is SGHRS and CDR2 is YFSETQ. CDR3 DNA: TGCGCCAGCAGCTTCCTGAACGACAGGGAGTCCTTC. Protein sequence: CASSFLNDRESF.

The V call is TRBV5-1, the J call TRBJ2-1; 11 bases agree with TRBD1. Trimming at V came to 0 bases and at J to 4 bases, leaving 3 bases not matched to a gene. This CDR3 region has 16 residues. Germline V gene sequence: CDR1 SGHRS, CDR2 YFSETQ. The CDR3 loop reads CASSLDGQGAYNEQFF. In nucleotides, the CDR3 is TGCGCCAGCAGCTTGGACGGACAGGGGGCATACAATGAGCAGTTCTTC.

V usage is TRBV28 and J usage is TRBJ1-6, with D possibly being TRBD1 (5 bases). V was cut by 7 bases and J by 0 bases, with 13 bases left in between. CDR1 and CDR2 from the germline V gene are MDHEN and SYDVKM. The CDR3 contains 16 residues. The CDR3 sequence is CASKETASSYNSPLHF. The CDR3 nucleotides read TGTGCCAGCAAGGAGACAGCCAGCTCCTATAATTCACCCCTCCACTTT.

The chain is built from TRBV7-6 and TRBJ2-5; TRBD2 matches 7 bases. The CDR3 is 16 amino acids. V shed 5 bases and J 2 bases; nucleotides not matched to a gene: 11. The germline gives CDR1 SGHVS, CDR2 FNYEAQ. Written as DNA, the CDR3 is TGTGCCAGCAGCCCGACTATGCTAGCGGTACAAGAGACCCAGTACTTC. It encodes CASSPTMLAVQETQYF. Full variable domain (outside the CDR3, taken from reference TRBV7-6 and TRBJ2-5): GAGVSQSPRYKVTKRGQDVALRCDPISGHVSLYWYRQALGQGPEFLTYFNYEAQQDKSGLPNDRFSAERPEGSISTLTIQRTEQRDSAMYRCASSPTMLAVQETQYFGPGTRLLVL.

The chain couples TRBV5-1 to TRBJ2-1; D perhaps matches TRBD1 (7 bases). Germline CDR1 is SGHRS and CDR2 is YFSETQ. Trimming removed 0 bases at V and 6 bases at J, with 13 bases between. The CDR3 is 15 residues long. CDR3 residues: CASSLGPGGFNEQFF. The CDR3 nucleotides are TGCGCCAGCAGCTTGGGCCCAGGGGGGTTCAATGAGCAGTTCTTC.

The J gene is TRBJ1-5, the V gene TRBV6-6, with a possible D match to TRBD1 (5 bases). V lost 3 bases and J 7 bases, leaving 16 bases between the germline ends. Germline assignment: CDR1 MNHNY and CDR2 SVGAGI (reference sequence). This CDR3 comprises 15 residues. The CDR3 DNA is TGTGCCAGCAGTTATTCTCAGGGAGGGGCACAGCCCCAGCATTTT. Protein: CASSYSQGGAQPQHF.

This clone turned up a few times. V usage is TRBV5-1 and J usage is TRBJ1-1, with D possibly matching TRBD1 (5 bases). Trimming shortened V by 0 bases and J by 11 bases, and 14 bases separated the two germline ends. This CDR3 has 13 amino acids. CDR1 is SGHRS, CDR2 YFSETQ, per germline. For the CDR3, the DNA is TGCGCCAGCAGCTTGGGGGCAGGGCCTAGGGCTTTCTTT. Residues: CASSLGAGPRAFF.